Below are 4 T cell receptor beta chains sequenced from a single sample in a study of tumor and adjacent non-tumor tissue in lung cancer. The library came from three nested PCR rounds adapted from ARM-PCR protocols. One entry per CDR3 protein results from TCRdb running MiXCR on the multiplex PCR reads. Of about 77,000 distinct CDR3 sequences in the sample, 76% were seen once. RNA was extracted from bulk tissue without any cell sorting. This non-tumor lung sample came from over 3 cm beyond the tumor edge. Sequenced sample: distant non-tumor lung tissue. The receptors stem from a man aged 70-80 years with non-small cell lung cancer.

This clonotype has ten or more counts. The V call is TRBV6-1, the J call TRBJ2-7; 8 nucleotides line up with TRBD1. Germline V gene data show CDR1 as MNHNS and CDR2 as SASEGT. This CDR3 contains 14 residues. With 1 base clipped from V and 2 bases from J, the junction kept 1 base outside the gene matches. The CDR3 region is CASSEGRGPYEQYF. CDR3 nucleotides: TGTGCCAGCAGTGAAGGCAGGGGGCCCTACGAGCAGTACTTC.

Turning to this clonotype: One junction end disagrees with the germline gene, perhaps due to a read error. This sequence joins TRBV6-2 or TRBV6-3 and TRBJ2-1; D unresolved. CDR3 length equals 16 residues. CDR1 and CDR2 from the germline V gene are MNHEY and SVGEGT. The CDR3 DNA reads TGTGCCAGCAGTCCAAAAGATGGGAATTCGTCGAATGAACAGTTCTTC. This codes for CASSPKDGNSSNEQFF.

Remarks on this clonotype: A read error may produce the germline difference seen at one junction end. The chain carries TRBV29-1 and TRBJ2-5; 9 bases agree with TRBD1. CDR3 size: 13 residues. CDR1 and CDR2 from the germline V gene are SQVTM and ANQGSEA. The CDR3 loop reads CSVGTGDFGTRYF. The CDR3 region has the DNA TGCAGCGTTGGGACAGGGGATTTTGGGACCCGGTACTTC.

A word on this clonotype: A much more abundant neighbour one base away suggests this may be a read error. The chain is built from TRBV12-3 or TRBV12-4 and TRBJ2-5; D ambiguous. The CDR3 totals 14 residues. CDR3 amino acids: CGSSHFEYQETQCF. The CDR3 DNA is TGTGGCAGCAGTCACTTTGAGTACCAAGAGACCCAGTGCTTC.